This paragraph reports one T cell receptor (beta chain). The target antigen is unknown. Researchers made TCR cDNA using 5'RACE template switching, and this step added a universal primer site and UMIs. TCRdb called the 5' RACE reads again in MiXCR, with one record for every CDR3 protein. The repertoire holds hundreds of thousands of distinct CDR3 sequences, with roughly 13% as singletons. This entry is derived from a study of T cells after yellow fever vaccination. Overall study results and limits: Across the CD4 and CD8 compartments, a small share of clonotypes was present in both. Repertoires sorted by FACS could include abundant clonotypes that are contaminants from the bulk population. The study found a weaker secondary response that peaked faster, day 5 versus 15.

The sample in question was PBMCs, obtained on the day of the yellow fever booster vaccination. The receptor was isolated from a man under 40 who received the YFV17D yellow fever vaccine.

The CDR3 DNA sequence: TGTGCCAGCAGCCGGGGACAGCGGGGCACCGGGGAGCTGTTTTTT. This translates into CASSRGQRGTGELFF. J is TRBJ2-2 and V is TRBV5-6; D may match TRBD1 or TRBD2 (7 bases each). V lost 4 bases, J lost 4 bases, and 14 bases lay in between. From germline, CDR1 is SGHDT and CDR2 YYEEEE. The CDR3 consists of 15 residues.